These 32 T cell receptor beta chains were all obtained from the same sample, sequenced in a study of blood T cell repertoires in COVID-19. Sequencing used immunoSEQ multiplex PCR; TCRdb keeps in-frame clones, though not all of them. The sample shows around 290,000 clones, 65% to 90% of them seen only once. Input material: peripheral blood. The receptors were sampled from a woman in her 70s with COVID-19, enrolled during active disease.

The genes are TRBV5-6 and TRBJ2-7, with D perhaps TRBD2 (6 bases). Trimming removed 2 bases at V and 0 bases at J, with 12 bases between. The germline gives CDR1 SGHDT, CDR2 YYEEEE. CDR3 length: 15 residues. CDR3 sequence: CASSLLGGTSYEQYF. The CDR3 nucleotides read TGTGCCAGCAGCTTACTTGGGGGGACCTCCTACGAGCAGTACTTC.

V usage is TRBV24-1 and J usage is TRBJ1-2; D call uncertain. Germline CDR1 and CDR2: KGHDR and SFDVKD. There are 17 residues in the CDR3. The V end was cut by 4 bases, the J end by 1 base, with 18 bases between. CDR3 DNA: TGTGCCACCAGTGAGGGTGTTAGAAGGGAGGGTAACTATGGCTACACCTTC. Amino acids: CATSEGVRREGNYGYTF.

V gene TRBV7-9 combines with J gene TRBJ1-5, with 8 bases aligning to TRBD1. Per germline, CDR1 SEHNR and CDR2 FQNEAQ (reference sequence). The CDR3 is 18 residues long. The junction had 12 bases not matched to a gene; V was cut back by 3 bases and J by 2 bases. The CDR3 region is CASSFVPPGQGRNQPQHF. As DNA, the CDR3 is TGTGCCAGCAGCTTCGTTCCTCCAGGACAGGGACGCAATCAGCCCCAGCATTTT. The entire variable domain, with the rest obtained from reference TRBV7-9 and TRBJ1-5, is as follows: DTGVSQNPRHKITKRGQNVTFRCDPISEHNRLYWYRQTLGQGPEFLTYFQNEAQLEKSRLLSDRFSAERPKGSFSTLEIQRTEQGDSAMYLCASSFVPPGQGRNQPQHFGDGTRLSIL.

The genes are TRBV7-2 and TRBJ2-5, with 10 bases matching TRBD2. Trimming removed 4 bases from V and 5 bases from J; junction bases left unmatched: 7. Looked up from germline, CDR1 is SGHTA and CDR2 is FQGNSA. This CDR3 spans 15 amino acids. CDR3 protein: CASSWSGGALETQYF. CDR3 nucleotide sequence: TGTGCCAGCAGCTGGAGCGGGGGGGCCCTTGAGACCCAGTACTTC.

The chain is built from TRBV6-4 and TRBJ1-1; D is ambiguous. CDR1 MRHNA and CDR2 SNTAGT come from the germline V gene. The CDR3 extends over 13 amino acids. With 5 bases removed from V and 0 bases from J, the gap between germline ends came to 7 bases. CDR3 nucleotides: TGTGCCAGCAGTCAAACTTTGAACACTGAAGCTTTCTTT. Its translation: CASSQTLNTEAFF.

The chain has TRBV6-2 or TRBV6-3 and TRBJ2-7; no firm D call. The CDR3 sequence is 13 residues long. The V gene lost 1 base and the J gene lost 4 bases, with 8 bases spanning the gap. Looked up from germline, CDR1 is MNHEY and CDR2 is SVGEGT. CDR3 nucleotides: TGTGCCAGCAGTTACTTCGCAGATTACGAGCAGTACTTC. This gives the protein CASSYFADYEQYF.

In DNA form, the CDR3 reads TGTGCCACCAGCAGAGGGGGACAGGGGAACACTGAAGCTTTCTTT. This encodes CATSRGGQGNTEAFF. The V and J genes are TRBV15 and TRBJ1-1, with TRBD1 identical over 9 bases. After removal of 1 base from V and 1 base from J, the junction contained 1 base not matched to a gene. The CDR3 runs 15 residues. CDR1 LNHNV and CDR2 YYDKDF come from the germline V gene (reference sequence). Drawing the rest from reference TRBV15 and TRBJ1-1, the complete variable domain is DAMVIQNPRYQVTQFGKPVTLSCSQTLNHNVMYWYQQKSSQAPKLLFHYYDKDFNNEADTPDNFQSRRPNTSFCFLDIRSPGLGDTAMYLCATSRGGQGNTEAFFGQGTRLTVV.

This sequence joins TRBV30 and TRBJ2-1; D may be TRBD2 (6 bases). The CDR3 has 14 amino acids. Germline lookup yields CDR1 GTSNPN and CDR2 SVGIG (reference sequence). Trimming stripped 1 base from V and 4 bases from J, with 11 bases between. CDR3 DNA sequence: TGTGCCTGGAGTGGGCGGGGCGATTACAATGAGCAGTTCTTC. Amino acid sequence: CAWSGRGDYNEQFF.

The V call is TRBV7-3, the J call TRBJ2-1; D is possibly TRBD2 (6 bases). CDR1 is SGHTA and CDR2 is FQGTGA in the germline V gene. The CDR3 has 15 amino acids. V lost 3 bases and J lost 7, with 16 bases in between. CDR3 sequence: CASSLVSGVTNEQFF. Here the CDR3 DNA reads TGTGCCAGCAGCTTGGTTAGCGGCGTAACTAATGAGCAGTTCTTC.

The rearrangement uses TRBV9 and TRBJ2-5; D is possibly TRBD2 (6 bases). The CDR3 is 14 amino acids. Trimming left V 1 base short and J 9 bases short, with 16 bases between. Germline CDR1 is SGDLS and CDR2 is YYNGEE. CDR3 in DNA: TGTGCCAGCAGCGTAACAGCGGGCCTGAGGGCCCAGTACTTC. It codes for CASSVTAGLRAQYF.

J is TRBJ2-7 and V is TRBV19, with D maybe TRBD1 (5 bases). This CDR3 region has 14 residues. Germline assignment: CDR1 LNHDA and CDR2 SQIVND (reference sequence). V was pared by 5 bases and J by 3 bases, with 14 bases between. Here the CDR3 reads CASSRGREYYEQYF. For the CDR3, the DNA is TGTGCCAGTAGTCGCGGCAGGGAATACTACGAGCAGTACTTC.

The gene calls are TRBV7-2 and TRBJ2-1, with D maybe TRBD2 (7 bases). Germline loops: CDR1 SGHTA, CDR2 FQGNSA. The CDR3 is 16 amino acids. Deletions cut 6 bases from V and 1 base from J, with 16 bases between. The CDR3 sequence is CASSNKGGESYNEQFF. In DNA form, the CDR3 reads TGTGCCAGCAGTAATAAGGGGGGGGAGTCCTACAATGAGCAGTTCTTC.

V usage is TRBV2 and J usage is TRBJ1-1; D is uncertain. The CDR3 covers 13 residues. V gave up 11 bases and J gave up 9 bases, with 22 bases separating them. Germline V lookup: CDR1 SNHLY, CDR2 FYNNEI. DNA of the CDR3: TGTGCCTCCATCAAGCCCCCCGAGGGCCAAGCTTTCTTT. This sequence encodes CASIKPPEGQAFF.

This clone was counted a single time. The rearrangement links TRBV28 to TRBJ1-5; 7 bases line up with TRBD1. The CDR3 runs 13 residues. Germline lookup yields CDR1 MDHEN and CDR2 SYDVKM. V was pared by 2 bases and J by 7 bases, with 2 bases of the junction left unmatched. The CDR3 reads CASSLGRGQPQHF. The CDR3 DNA sequence: TGTGCCAGCAGTTTAGGCAGGGGGCAGCCCCAGCATTTT.

This clone has only a few counts. This chain uses TRBV7-2 with TRBJ2-7, with 7 nucleotides matching TRBD1. Germline trimming cut 5 bases from V and 9 bases from J; bases unmatched to any gene: 10. The CDR3 consists of 13 residues. Germline values: CDR1 SGHTA, CDR2 FQGNSA. In DNA, the CDR3 is TGTGCCAGCAGCCCCGGGACGGACAGGAGGCAGTACTTC. This gives the protein CASSPGTDRRQYF.

The chain has TRBV30 and TRBJ1-5; a possible D gene is TRBD1 (6 bases). This CDR3 is 13 amino acids long. Looked up from germline, CDR1 is GTSNPN and CDR2 is SVGIG (reference sequence). Trimming cost V 1 base and J 2 bases, with 6 bases left between them. This CDR3 reads CAWSGQGNQPQHF. The CDR3 nucleotides are TGTGCCTGGAGTGGACAGGGCAATCAGCCCCAGCATTTT.

This clone has a single count. This chain uses TRBV28 with TRBJ1-5, with 7 bases fitting TRBD1. Looked up from germline, CDR1 is MDHEN and CDR2 is SYDVKM. The CDR3 runs 16 residues. V shed 5 bases and J 4 bases; nucleotides not matched to a gene: 11. The CDR3 region has the DNA TGTGCCAGCAGTGAACGCCGGACAGGTCAAAATCAGCCCCAGCATTTT. Translation gives CASSERRTGQNQPQHF.

This clone was seen once. The chain joins TRBV28 to TRBJ1-2; 7 nucleotides agree with TRBD1. The trim removed 6 bases at V and 4 bases at J, leaving 11 bases unmatched. Germline CDR1 reads MDHEN; CDR2 reads SYDVKM. The CDR3 covers 15 residues. The CDR3, as DNA: TGTGCCAGCAGGTCCGGGACAGAGTCTCTCTATGGCTACACCTTC. Protein: CASRSGTESLYGYTF.

The rearrangement joins TRBV5-8 to TRBJ1-2; 7 bases fit TRBD1. V was clipped by 3 bases and J by 5 bases; unmatched bases: 10. The CDR3 is 15 residues long. In germline, CDR1 is SGHTS, CDR2 YDEGEE. CDR3 nucleotide sequence: TGTGCCAGCAGCTCCTATGTGGGACAGTCGTATGGCTACACCTTC. This gives the protein CASSSYVGQSYGYTF.

The genes are TRBV27 and TRBJ1-2, with TRBD1 matching 7 bases. This CDR3 spans 15 amino acids. The germline V gene encodes CDR1 MNHEY and CDR2 SMNVEV (reference sequence). Trimming took 7 bases from V and 7 from J; bases not matched to a gene: 15. CDR3 protein: CASTPWGQGDVGYTF. CDR3 sequence (DNA): TGTGCCAGCACCCCATGGGGGCAGGGGGATGTTGGCTACACCTTC.

This CDR3 reads CASGQGFFGLTEAFF. CDR3 in DNA: TGTGCCAGCGGGCAGGGATTTTTCGGCCTCACTGAAGCTTTCTTT. This rearrangement joins TRBV6-6 to TRBJ1-1; D might be TRBD1 (5 bases). CDR1 is MNHNY, CDR2 SVGAGI, per germline (reference sequence). The CDR3 sequence is 15 residues long. Trimming took 8 bases from V and 4 from J, leaving 20 bases between them.

The chain combines TRBV21-1 with TRBJ2-7; the D call TRBD1 from the table was never checked on the DNA. TRBV21-1 is assigned pseudogene status. The CDR3 is 12 residues long. CDR3 residues: CASGTGRAEQYF. CDR3 nucleotide sequence: TGTGCCAGCGGGACAGGACGGGCCGAGCAGTACTTC.

This clone was found a few times. The chain links TRBV19 to TRBJ2-7, with 10 positions matching TRBD2. The CDR3 spans 18 residues. V gave up 5 bases and J gave up 0 bases; unmatched junction bases: 13. Per the germline V gene, CDR1 is LNHDA and CDR2 is SQIVND (reference sequence). CDR3: CASSSTESLAGSSYEQYF. CDR3 DNA sequence: TGTGCCAGTAGTTCAACGGAATCACTAGCGGGGAGCTCCTACGAGCAGTACTTC.

The sample holds one count of this clone. V is TRBV10-2 and J is TRBJ1-5, with no clear D. CDR1 is WSHSY, CDR2 SAAADI, per germline. This CDR3 is 14 amino acids long. The V end was cut by 0 bases, the J end by 4 bases, with 7 bases between. CDR3 in amino acids: CASSESSLNQPQHF. The CDR3 DNA reads TGCGCCAGCAGTGAGTCTTCTCTAAATCAGCCCCAGCATTTT.

The rearrangement joins TRBV28 to TRBJ2-3, with 8 bases fitting TRBD2. Unmatched junction bases numbered 6, after V lost 5 bases and J lost 2 bases. There are 15 residues in the CDR3. CDR1 is MDHEN, CDR2 SYDVKM, per germline. CDR3 DNA: TGTGCCAGCAGTCTTTTAGCGGGGTACACAGATACGCAGTATTTT. It yields the protein CASSLLAGYTDTQYF.

The chain joins TRBV9 to TRBJ2-7; maybe TRBD2 (5 bases). CDR3 size: 13 residues. Germline V lookup: CDR1 SGDLS, CDR2 YYNGEE. The ends were cut back, 3 bases at V and 5 bases at J, with 12 bases in the middle. CDR3 residues: CASSGGLADEQYF. CDR3 DNA sequence: TGTGCCAGCAGCGGAGGGTTAGCAGACGAGCAGTACTTC.

The chain couples TRBV24-1 to TRBJ2-1; TRBD2 aligns across 8 bases. Unmatched junction bases numbered 2, after V lost 0 bases and J lost 5 bases. Germline CDR1 and CDR2: KGHDR and SFDVKD. The CDR3 covers 15 residues. The CDR3 is CATSDLSGGHNEQFF. The CDR3 nucleotides read TGTGCCACCAGTGATTTGAGCGGGGGCCACAATGAGCAGTTCTTC.

A remark on this clone: A much larger clone differs by one base, so this may be a read error. This same CDR3 is encoded by further DNA sequences in the sample. The DNA of the CDR3 is TGTGCCAGCAGCTTGCAGGTGAACACTGAAGCTTTCTTT. Translation: CASSLQVNTEAFF. V and J are TRBV7-2 and TRBJ1-1; D gene uncertain. This CDR3 comprises 13 residues. Trimming stripped 3 bases from V and 0 bases from J, with 5 bases between. CDR1 and CDR2 (germline): SGHTA, FQGNSA.

This sequence joins TRBV6-5 and TRBJ2-5; D ambiguous. CDR1 is MNHEY, CDR2 SVGAGI, per germline. This CDR3 region has 12 residues. The V gene lost 7 bases and the J gene lost 5 bases, with 11 bases spanning the gap. The CDR3 loop reads CASMSVYETQYF. The DNA of the CDR3 is TGTGCCAGCATGAGTGTATACGAGACCCAGTACTTC.

The rearrangement uses TRBV24-1 and TRBJ2-5, with D perhaps TRBD1 (6 bases). The V end was cut by 6 bases, the J end by 5 bases, with 27 bases between. Germline CDR1 and CDR2: KGHDR and SFDVKD. This CDR3 contains 18 residues. The CDR3 DNA reads as TGTGCCACCAGTCGCGCTCGTGGGCAGGGGATTGATTTGGAGACCCAGTACTTC. As protein: CATSRARGQGIDLETQYF.

The chain is built from TRBV2 and TRBJ2-1; D gene ambiguous. This CDR3 spans 12 amino acids. Trimming left V 0 bases short and J 10 bases short, with 7 bases between. The V gene's germline CDR1 is SNHLY and CDR2 FYNNEI. The DNA of the CDR3 is TGTGCCAGCAGTGAAGCGCCGAGCGAGCAGTTCTTC. Translation: CASSEAPSEQFF.

This rearrangement joins TRBV24-1 to TRBJ1-5, with 7 bases lining up with TRBD1. The CDR3 has 13 residues. Germline CDR1 reads KGHDR; CDR2 reads SFDVKD. Trimming cost V 6 bases and J 4 bases; bases outside gene matches: 2. Here the CDR3 reads CATSKGQNQPQHF. As DNA, the CDR3 is TGTGCCACCAGTAAGGGACAGAATCAGCCCCAGCATTTT.